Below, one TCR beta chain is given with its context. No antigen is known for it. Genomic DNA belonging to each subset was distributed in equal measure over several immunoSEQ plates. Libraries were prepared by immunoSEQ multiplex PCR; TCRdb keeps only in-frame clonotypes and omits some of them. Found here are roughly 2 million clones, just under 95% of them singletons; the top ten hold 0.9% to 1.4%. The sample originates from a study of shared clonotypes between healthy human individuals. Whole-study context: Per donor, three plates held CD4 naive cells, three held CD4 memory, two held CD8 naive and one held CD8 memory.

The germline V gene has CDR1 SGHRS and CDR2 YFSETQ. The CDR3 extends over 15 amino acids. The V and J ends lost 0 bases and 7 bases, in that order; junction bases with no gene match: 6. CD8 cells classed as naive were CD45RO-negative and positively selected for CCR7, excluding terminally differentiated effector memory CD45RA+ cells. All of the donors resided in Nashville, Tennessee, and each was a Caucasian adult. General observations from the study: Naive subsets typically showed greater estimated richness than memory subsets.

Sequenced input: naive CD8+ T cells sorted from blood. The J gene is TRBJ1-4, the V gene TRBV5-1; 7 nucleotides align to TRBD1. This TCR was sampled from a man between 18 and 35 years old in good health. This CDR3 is CASSLEGGAGEKLFF. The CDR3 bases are TGCGCCAGCAGCTTGGAAGGGGGCGCGGGTGAAAAACTGTTTTTT.